The clone carrying this T cell receptor beta chain turned up a few times. These data come from a study of blood T cell repertoires in COVID-19. The overall study: The analysed material was cDNA or gDNA that came from T cells, B-cell-depleted T cells, or PBMCs.

The germline gives CDR1 SGHRS, CDR2 YFSETQ. CDR3 length equals 17 residues. The V and J ends lost 1 base and 0 bases respectively, with 11 bases between them. Assay used: immunoSEQ multiplex PCR; TCRdb lists only in-frame clones, some missing. This table holds about 110,000 clones, about 76% found once. This clonotype was sampled from an elderly man with acute or convalescent COVID-19. The rearrangement links TRBV5-1 to TRBJ1-6; D is uncertain. Sequencing was performed on peripheral blood. For the CDR3, the DNA is TGCGCCAGCAGCTTGATGGGCCCGAGCTCCTATAATTCACCCCTCCACTTT. This translates into CASSLMGPSSYNSPLHF. Together with reference TRBV5-1 and TRBJ1-6, the CDR3 gives the full variable domain: KAGVTQTPRYLIKTRGQQVTLSCSPISGHRSVSWYQQTPGQGLQFLFEYFSETQRNKGNFPGRFSGRQFSNSRSEMNVSTLELGDSALYLCASSLMGPSSYNSPLHFGNGTRLTVT.